This entry lists 21 T cell receptor beta chains sequenced from one sample in a study of T cell responses to AZD1222 COVID-19 vaccine. Data came from immunoSEQ multiplex PCR; TCRdb stores just in-frame clones and leaves some out. Among about 57,000 clones listed, less than 90% were seen once. The material was peripheral blood, obtained on day 0 of AZD1222 vaccination. These TCRs come from an adult in good health.

The chain employs TRBV9 and TRBJ1-4; 9 nucleotides agree with TRBD1. From germline, CDR1 is SGDLS and CDR2 YYNGEE. Trimming removed 3 bases from V and 5 bases from J; junction bases left unmatched: 5. This CDR3 spans 15 amino acids. CDR3 region: CASSEGTGTNEKLFF. The DNA of the CDR3 is TGTGCCAGCAGCGAGGGGACAGGGACGAATGAAAAACTGTTTTTT.

The rearrangement links TRBV9 to TRBJ1-1; D is unresolved. Trimming took off 0 bases at V and 0 bases at J, with 6 bases between the two ends. Germline CDR1 reads SGDLS; CDR2 reads YYNGEE. The CDR3 totals 14 residues. CDR3 nucleotide sequence: TGTGCCAGCAGCGTAGGCCCGATGAACACTGAAGCTTTCTTT. Translated, it gives CASSVGPMNTEAFF. The full variable domain, its missing parts supplied by reference TRBV9 and TRBJ1-1, is DSGVTQTPKHLITATGQRVTLRCSPRSGDLSVYWYQQSLDQGLQFLIQYYNGEERAKGNILERFSAQQFPDLHSELNLSSLELGDSALYFCASSVGPMNTEAFFGQGTRLTVV.

V usage is TRBV18 and J usage is TRBJ2-1, with TRBD1 as a possible D gene (5 bases). The CDR3 totals 15 residues. Germline loops: CDR1 KGHSH, CDR2 LQKENI. The V gene lost 8 bases and the J gene lost 4 bases, with 18 bases spanning the gap. CDR3 residues: CASTQGRGHYNEQFF. The CDR3 nucleotides are TGTGCCAGCACCCAGGGAAGGGGCCATTACAATGAGCAGTTCTTC.

The chain is built from TRBV29-1 and TRBJ1-3; D remains unclear. The CDR3 loop spans 11 amino acids. Deletions cut 4 bases from V and 8 bases from J, with 9 bases between. CDR1 and CDR2 (germline): SQVTM, ANQGSEA. CDR3 nucleotide sequence: TGCAGCGTTGTTGTAGAGGACACCATATATTTT. Translating it yields CSVVVEDTIYF.

This rearrangement joins TRBV10-3 to TRBJ2-7; TRBD1 agrees at 7 bases. Trimming cost V 10 bases and J 8 bases; bases outside gene matches: 8. Germline V gene data show CDR1 as ENHRY and CDR2 as SYGVKD. The CDR3 spans 11 residues. CDR3 coding DNA: TGTGCCACCAGGGGGAGCGTCCAGCAGTACTTC. Protein: CATRGSVQQYF.

The V call is TRBV6-5, the J call TRBJ1-5; 8 bases map to TRBD1. V lost 0 bases, J lost 2 bases, and 0 bases stayed unmatched. CDR1 is MNHEY and CDR2 is SVGAGI in the germline V gene. CDR3 length equals 15 residues. In DNA, the CDR3 is TGTGCCAGCAGTTACTCGGGACAGGGCAATCAGCCCCAGCATTTT. As protein: CASSYSGQGNQPQHF.

The chain joins TRBV6-5 to TRBJ2-7; 7 bases are shared with TRBD1. The CDR3 totals 14 residues. The germline V gene encodes CDR1 MNHEY and CDR2 SVGAGI. The trim removed 10 bases at V and 0 bases at J, leaving 9 bases unmatched. The CDR3 nucleotides read TGTGCCACCGTACGAGACAGGGCCTCCTACGAGCAGTACTTC. It codes for CATVRDRASYEQYF.

The chain combines TRBV9 with TRBJ1-4, with TRBD1 identical over 7 bases. The CDR3 totals 15 residues. Trimming removed 3 bases from V and 6 bases from J; junction bases left unmatched: 8. Germline CDR1 reads SGDLS; CDR2 reads YYNGEE. The CDR3 DNA reads TGTGCCAGCAGCGCGGGTGACAGGGATGATGAAAAACTGTTTTTT. It yields the protein CASSAGDRDDEKLFF.

The chain links TRBV4-1 to TRBJ1-2, with TRBD1 matching 7 bases. Unmatched junction bases numbered 18, after V lost 3 bases and J lost 5 bases. This CDR3 is 18 amino acids long. Germline CDR1 MGHRA, CDR2 YSYEKL. Written as DNA, the CDR3 is TGCGCCAGCAGCCAGGCTACCAAACAGGGGTTGGTTGGGTATGGCTACACCTTC. It is translated as CASSQATKQGLVGYGYTF.

The chain joins TRBV18 to TRBJ1-6; the D is unclear. This CDR3 has 13 amino acids. In germline, CDR1 is KGHSH, CDR2 LQKENI. V shed 6 bases and J shed 10 bases, with 13 bases lying between them. CDR3 sequence: CASSPKLSSPLHF. In nucleotides, the CDR3 is TGTGCCAGCTCCCCAAAGCTATCCTCACCCCTCCACTTT.

The chain has TRBV28 and TRBJ1-5, with TRBD1 matching 8 bases. Germline CDR1 reads MDHEN; CDR2 reads SYDVKM. The CDR3 has 15 amino acids. V lost 2 bases to trimming and J lost 6 bases; unmatched junction nucleotides: 6. In DNA, the CDR3 is TGTGCCAGCAGTTTAAGTAGCCAGGGGGCTCAGCCCCAGCATTTT. Its protein product is CASSLSSQGAQPQHF.

This chain uses TRBV12-5 with TRBJ1-5, with a possible D match to TRBD1 (5 bases). Per germline, CDR1 LGHNT and CDR2 FRNRAP. The length of the CDR3 is 14 residues. The V and J ends lost 1 base and 7 bases respectively, with 11 bases between them. As DNA, the CDR3 is TGTGCTAGTGGTTTGGAGGCAGGGCCGCAGCCCCAGCATTTT. Encoded protein: CASGLEAGPQPQHF.

The V gene is TRBV7-8, the J gene TRBJ1-4; TRBD1 aligns across 8 bases. CDR3 size: 15 residues. The germline gives CDR1 SGHVS, CDR2 FQNEAQ. Trimming cost V 3 bases and J 8 bases; bases outside gene matches: 8. CDR3 DNA sequence: TGTGCCAGCAGCTTGACAGGGGTGGGGAACGAAAAACTGTTTTTT. Protein product: CASSLTGVGNEKLFF. Using reference TRBV7-8 and TRBJ1-4 for the parts outside the CDR3, the full variable domain is GAGVSQSPRYKVAKRGQDVALRCDPISGHVSLFWYQQALGQGPEFLTYFQNEAQLDKSGLPSDRFFAERPEGSVSTLKIQRTQQEDSAVYLCASSLTGVGNEKLFFGSGTQLSVL.

The chain is built from TRBV19 and TRBJ2-5; D remains unclear. Trimming stripped 3 bases from V and 4 bases from J, with 15 bases between. CDR3 length: 15 amino acids. The germline V gene encodes CDR1 LNHDA and CDR2 SQIVND (reference sequence). CDR3 nucleotides: TGTGCCAGTAGTATGCAACGCAGCTTGCGAGAGACCCAGTACTTC. As protein: CASSMQRSLRETQYF.

This clone occurred once. This sequence joins TRBV6-1 and TRBJ1-1; D unclear. Germline CDR1 reads MNHNS; CDR2 reads SASEGT. This CDR3 region has 11 residues. V was clipped by 1 base and J by 8 bases, with 5 bases between them. Here the CDR3 DNA reads TGTGCCAGCAGTGAAGTACTCGAAGCTTTCTTT. This sequence encodes CASSEVLEAFF.

In this sample, this clone turned up a few times. V and J are TRBV30 and TRBJ1-2; D unclear. There are 13 residues in the CDR3. The germline V gene encodes CDR1 GTSNPN and CDR2 SVGIG (reference sequence). V lost 6 bases and J lost 0, with 11 bases in between. The CDR3 sequence is CACTGGSNYGYTF. The CDR3 coding sequence is TGTGCCTGTACTGGCGGTTCTAACTATGGCTACACCTTC.

The V and J genes are TRBV9 and TRBJ1-6; D unclear. The CDR3 extends over 14 amino acids. CDR1 is SGDLS and CDR2 is YYNGEE in the germline V gene. Between the trimmed V and J ends, which lost 0 bases and 8 bases, there was a span of 9 bases. Here the CDR3 reads CASSVVAEDSPLHF. The CDR3 DNA is TGTGCCAGCAGCGTAGTAGCCGAAGATTCACCCCTCCACTTT.

This sequence joins TRBV7-8 and TRBJ2-3; tentative D call: TRBD2 (6 bases). CDR3 size: 16 residues. Germline V gene sequence: CDR1 SGHVS, CDR2 FQNEAQ. Trimming pared 1 base from V and 2 bases from J, leaving 13 bases between. For the CDR3, the DNA is TGTGCCAGCAGCTTAGACTTGGGACTTTCCACAGATACGCAGTATTTT. Translated: CASSLDLGLSTDTQYF.

Many counts were recorded for this clone. The gene calls are TRBV5-5 and TRBJ2-7; D remains unclear. This CDR3 contains 13 residues. The germline CDR1 and CDR2 sequences are SGHKS and YYEKEE (reference sequence). V lost 1 base, J lost 2 bases, and 7 bases lay in between. This CDR3 is CASSLWYPYEQYF. The CDR3 DNA follows: TGTGCCAGCAGCTTGTGGTATCCCTACGAGCAGTACTTC.

V gene TRBV6-5 combines with J gene TRBJ2-7; TRBD1 might be the D (6 bases). Trimming took 5 bases from V and 2 from J, leaving 10 bases between them. The CDR3 contains 13 residues. From germline, CDR1 is MNHEY and CDR2 SVGAGI. CDR3 in amino acids: CASSRDTPYEQYF. In nucleotides, the CDR3 is TGTGCCAGCAGTAGGGACACACCCTACGAGCAGTACTTC.

This rearrangement joins TRBV29-1 to TRBJ2-1, with TRBD1 matching over 10 bases. This CDR3 has 10 residues. CDR1 SQVTM and CDR2 ANQGSEA come from the germline V gene. V was pared by 7 bases and J by 12 bases, with 3 bases of the junction left unmatched. CDR3 DNA: TGCAGCGCACGGGACAGGGGGCAGTTCTTC. It yields the protein CSARDRGQFF.